The 11 T cell receptor beta chains below were found in one sample sequenced in a study of PD-1 blockade in classical Hodgkin lymphoma. This table comes from immunoSEQ multiplex PCR, and its TCRdb copy is limited to in-frame clones, with some not included. The data hold over 85,000 clones, with roughly 76% observed a single time. With no exception, relapse followed autologous stem cell transplantation in all patients, and brentuximab vedotin exposure varied. The material was peripheral blood mononuclear cells (PBMCs), obtained before the second cycle of nivolumab. The receptors were gathered from a human donor with classical Hodgkin lymphoma.

The V gene is TRBV28, the J gene TRBJ2-5; weak D call: TRBD2 (6 bases). The end of the DNA fits TRBJ2-7 better, so the J call may be wrong. The CDR3 is 15 residues long. Looked up from germline, CDR1 is MDHEN and CDR2 is SYDVKM. The CDR3 is CASSTAGGLAHEQYF. The CDR3 bases are TGTGCCAGCAGTACCGCTGGGGGGTTAGCGCACGAGCAGTACTTC.

This clone has just one count. The V call is TRBV4-1, the J call TRBJ2-4; possibly TRBD1 for D (7 bases). The CDR3 is 16 amino acids. V was clipped by 0 bases and J by 6 bases, with 15 bases between them. Germline V CDR1 and CDR2: MGHRA, YSYEKL. CDR3 nucleotides: TGCGCCAGCAGCCAAGACGGCGCGGGACAGAGAAACATTCAGTACTTC. Encoded protein: CASSQDGAGQRNIQYF.

This clone was seen a few times. V and J are TRBV9 and TRBJ1-1; D is uncertain. This CDR3 is 14 amino acids long. V gave up 0 bases and J gave up 1 base, with 7 bases separating them. Germline loops: CDR1 SGDLS, CDR2 YYNGEE. The CDR3 DNA sequence: TGTGCCAGCAGCGTAGCTGGAGCGAACACTGAAGCTTTCTTT. It yields the protein CASSVAGANTEAFF.

The CDR3 here is CAIRIAGLAYNEQFF. The CDR3 region has the DNA TGTGCCATCCGCATAGCGGGACTCGCCTACAATGAGCAGTTCTTC. The chain couples TRBV6-1 to TRBJ2-1, with TRBD2 identical over 8 bases. CDR1 is MNHNS and CDR2 is SASEGT in the germline V gene. V lost 10 bases and J lost 2; bases outside the gene matches: 10. The length of the CDR3 is 15 residues.

This clone was seen just once. The chain has TRBV5-5 and TRBJ1-1; D unclear. Trimming removed 4 bases from V and 1 base from J, with 14 bases in between. This CDR3 region has 15 residues. Germline CDR1 is SGHKS and CDR2 is YYEKEE (reference sequence). CDR3 sequence: CASSQPDGANTEAFF. The CDR3 nucleotides are TGTGCCAGCAGCCAGCCGGACGGAGCGAACACTGAAGCTTTCTTT. Drawing the rest from reference TRBV5-5 and TRBJ1-1, the complete variable domain is DAGVTQSPTHLIKTRGQQVTLRCSPISGHKSVSWYQQVLGQGPQFIFQYYEKEERGRGNFPDRFSARQFPNYSSELNVNALLLGDSALYLCASSQPDGANTEAFFGQGTRLTVV.

The V and J genes are TRBV9 and TRBJ1-1; D perhaps matches TRBD1 (5 bases). This CDR3 is built from 13 residues. Trimming took off 0 bases at V and 7 bases at J, with 10 bases between the two ends. The germline V gene has CDR1 SGDLS and CDR2 YYNGEE. The CDR3 nucleotides are TGTGCCAGCAGCGTAGCCAGAACAGGTGAAGCTTTCTTT. Amino acid sequence: CASSVARTGEAFF. The full variable domain, with the rest looked up from reference TRBV9 and TRBJ1-1, is DSGVTQTPKHLITATGQRVTLRCSPRSGDLSVYWYQQSLDQGLQFLIQYYNGEERAKGNILERFSAQQFPDLHSELNLSSLELGDSALYFCASSVARTGEAFFGQGTRLTVV.

The V call is TRBV6-1, the J call TRBJ2-1, with 12 bases aligning to TRBD2. The CDR3 contains 15 residues. The V segment lost 4 bases and the J segment 8 bases; nucleotides outside the gene matches: 6. Germline values: CDR1 MNHNS, CDR2 SASEGT. Here the CDR3 DNA reads TGTGCCAGCAGTGCGCTAGCGGGAGGGCCAGATGAGCAGTTCTTC. Amino acid sequence: CASSALAGGPDEQFF.

The chain carries TRBV5-1 and TRBJ2-5, with 9 nucleotides matching TRBD2. Germline trimming cut 7 bases from V and 1 base from J; bases unmatched to any gene: 2. The CDR3 has 13 amino acids. Germline-derived CDR1 and CDR2 are SGHRS and YFSETQ. CDR3 in amino acids: CASQREVQETQYF. The CDR3 DNA is TGCGCCAGCCAGCGGGAGGTCCAAGAGACCCAGTACTTC.

The chain has TRBV19 and TRBJ2-2, with D perhaps being TRBD1 or TRBD2 (5 bases each). CDR1 and CDR2 from the germline V gene are LNHDA and SQIVND (reference sequence). Trimming shortened V by 3 bases and J by 1 base, and 21 bases separated the two germline ends. This CDR3 is 19 amino acids long. In DNA, the CDR3 is TGTGCCAGTAGTATCAGTGGAGTAGCCGGGGCACTGAACACCGGGGAGCTGTTTTTT. Amino acids: CASSISGVAGALNTGELFF.

The chain links TRBV20-1 to TRBJ2-2; D is uncertain. There are 11 residues in the CDR3. The germline V gene has CDR1 DFQATT and CDR2 SNEGSKA (reference sequence). V lost 1 base, J lost 6 bases, and 3 bases lay in between. Written as DNA, the CDR3 is TGCAGTGCTAGAGTCCCCGGGGAGCTGTTTTTT. Amino acid sequence: CSARVPGELFF.

This clone has a single count. V and J are TRBV10-3 and TRBJ2-2; 10 bases agree with TRBD1. The CDR3 is 14 residues long. The germline CDR1 and CDR2 sequences are ENHRY and SYGVKD. Unmatched junction bases numbered 5, after V lost 8 bases and J lost 5 bases. CDR3 bases: TGTGCCATCCAGTTGGGACAGGGGACCGGGGAGCTGTTTTTT. Translating it yields CAIQLGQGTGELFF.